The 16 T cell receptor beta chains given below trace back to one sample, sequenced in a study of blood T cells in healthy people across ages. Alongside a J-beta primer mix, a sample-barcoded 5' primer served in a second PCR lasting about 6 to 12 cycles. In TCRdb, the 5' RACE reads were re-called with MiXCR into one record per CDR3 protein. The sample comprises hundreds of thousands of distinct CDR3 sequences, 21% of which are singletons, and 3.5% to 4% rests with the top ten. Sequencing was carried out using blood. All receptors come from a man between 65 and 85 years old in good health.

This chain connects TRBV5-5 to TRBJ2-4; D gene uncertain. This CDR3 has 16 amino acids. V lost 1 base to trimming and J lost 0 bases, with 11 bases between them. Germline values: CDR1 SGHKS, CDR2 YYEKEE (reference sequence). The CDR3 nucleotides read TGTGCCAGCAGCTTGACCCTTACGACAGCCAAAAACATTCAGTACTTC. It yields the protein CASSLTLTTAKNIQYF.

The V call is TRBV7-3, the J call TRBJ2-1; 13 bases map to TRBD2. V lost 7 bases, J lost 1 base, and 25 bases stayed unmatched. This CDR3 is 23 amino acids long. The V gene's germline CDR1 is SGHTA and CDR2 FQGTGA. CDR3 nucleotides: TGTGCCAGCACTCTAATGAGACATTTCGGGACTAGCGGGACCGTAGGGTCCTACAATGAGCAGTTCTTC. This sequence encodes CASTLMRHFGTSGTVGSYNEQFF.

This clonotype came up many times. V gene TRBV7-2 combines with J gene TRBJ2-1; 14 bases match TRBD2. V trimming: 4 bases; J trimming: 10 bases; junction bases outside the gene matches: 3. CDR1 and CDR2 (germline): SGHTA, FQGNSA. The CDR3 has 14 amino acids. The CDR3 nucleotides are TGTGCCAGCAGCTGGACTAGCGGGAGGAACGAGCAGTTCTTC. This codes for CASSWTSGRNEQFF.

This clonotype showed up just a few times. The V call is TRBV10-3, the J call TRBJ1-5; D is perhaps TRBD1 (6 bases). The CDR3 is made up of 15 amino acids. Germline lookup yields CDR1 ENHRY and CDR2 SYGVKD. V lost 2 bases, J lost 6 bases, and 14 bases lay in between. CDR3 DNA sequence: TGTGCCATCAGTGAGGCGGGGGGGGCGGTTCAGCCCCAGCATTTT. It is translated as CAISEAGGAVQPQHF.

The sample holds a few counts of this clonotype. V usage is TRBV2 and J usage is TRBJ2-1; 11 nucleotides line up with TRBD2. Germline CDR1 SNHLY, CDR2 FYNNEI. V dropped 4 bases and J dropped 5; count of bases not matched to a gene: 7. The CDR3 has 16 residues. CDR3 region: CASSVIAGGDHNEQFF. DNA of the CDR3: TGTGCCAGCAGTGTGATAGCGGGAGGGGACCACAATGAGCAGTTCTTC.

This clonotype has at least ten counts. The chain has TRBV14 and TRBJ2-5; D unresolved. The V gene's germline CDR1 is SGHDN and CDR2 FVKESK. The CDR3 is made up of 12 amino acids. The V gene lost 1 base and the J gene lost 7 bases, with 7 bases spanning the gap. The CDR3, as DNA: TGTGCCAGCAGCCAAGGGTCGGGGACCCAGTACTTC. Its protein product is CASSQGSGTQYF.

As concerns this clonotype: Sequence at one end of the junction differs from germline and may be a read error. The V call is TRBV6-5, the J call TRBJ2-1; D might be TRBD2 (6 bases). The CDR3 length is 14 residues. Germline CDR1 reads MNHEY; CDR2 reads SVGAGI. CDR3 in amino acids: CASSWGLSSYEQCF. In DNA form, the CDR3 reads TGTGCCAGCAGTTGGGGACTTAGTTCCTACGAGCAGTGCTTC.

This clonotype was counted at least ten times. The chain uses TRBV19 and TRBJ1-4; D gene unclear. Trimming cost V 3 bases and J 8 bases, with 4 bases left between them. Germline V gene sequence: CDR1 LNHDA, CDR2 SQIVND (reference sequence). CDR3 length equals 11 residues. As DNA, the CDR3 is TGTGCCAGTAGTATTGGGGAAAAACTGTTTTTT. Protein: CASSIGEKLFF.

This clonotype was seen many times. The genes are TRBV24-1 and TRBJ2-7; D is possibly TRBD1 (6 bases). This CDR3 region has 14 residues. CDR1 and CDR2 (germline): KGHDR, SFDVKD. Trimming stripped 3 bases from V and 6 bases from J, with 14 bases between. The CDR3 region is CATSDTGQGFEQYF. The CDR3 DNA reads TGTGCCACCAGTGATACCGGGCAGGGGTTCGAGCAGTACTTC.

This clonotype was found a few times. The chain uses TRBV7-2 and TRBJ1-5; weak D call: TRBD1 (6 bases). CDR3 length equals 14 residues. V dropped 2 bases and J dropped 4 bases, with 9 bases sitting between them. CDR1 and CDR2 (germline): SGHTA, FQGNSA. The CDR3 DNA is TGTGCCAGCAGCTTAAGCACAGGGAATCAGCCCCAGCATTTT. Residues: CASSLSTGNQPQHF.

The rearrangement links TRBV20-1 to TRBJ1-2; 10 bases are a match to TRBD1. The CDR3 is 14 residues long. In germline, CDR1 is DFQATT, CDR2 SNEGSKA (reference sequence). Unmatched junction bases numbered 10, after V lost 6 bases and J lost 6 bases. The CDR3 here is CSAPGQGPLNGYTF. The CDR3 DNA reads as TGCAGTGCCCCGGGACAGGGGCCGCTAAATGGCTACACCTTC.

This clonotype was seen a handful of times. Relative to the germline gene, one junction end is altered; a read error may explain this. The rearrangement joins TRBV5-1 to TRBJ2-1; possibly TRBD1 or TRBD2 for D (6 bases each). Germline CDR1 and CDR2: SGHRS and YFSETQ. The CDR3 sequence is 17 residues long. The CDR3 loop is CASSPTLGGGSYNEQFF. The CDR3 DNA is TGTGCCAGCAGCCCGACCCTAGGGGGAGGTTCCTACAATGAGCAGTTCTTC.

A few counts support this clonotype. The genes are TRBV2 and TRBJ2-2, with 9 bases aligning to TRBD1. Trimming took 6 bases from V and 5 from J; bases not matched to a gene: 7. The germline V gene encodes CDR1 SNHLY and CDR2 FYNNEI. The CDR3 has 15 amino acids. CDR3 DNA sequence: TGTGCCAGCAGGACCGGGGACAGGGTGACCGGGGAGCTGTTTTTT. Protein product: CASRTGDRVTGELFF.

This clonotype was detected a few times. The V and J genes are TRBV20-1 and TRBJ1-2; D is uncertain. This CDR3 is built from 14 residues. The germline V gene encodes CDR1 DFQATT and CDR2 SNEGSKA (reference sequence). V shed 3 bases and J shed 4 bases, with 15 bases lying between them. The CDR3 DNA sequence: TGCAGTGCTAGTGGCATGGGCAGCCTCTATGGCTACACCTTC. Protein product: CSASGMGSLYGYTF.

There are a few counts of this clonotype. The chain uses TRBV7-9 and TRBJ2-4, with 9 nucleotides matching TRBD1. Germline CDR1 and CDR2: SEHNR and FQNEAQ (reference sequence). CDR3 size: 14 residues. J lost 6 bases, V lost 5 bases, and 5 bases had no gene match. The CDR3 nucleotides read TGTGCCAGCAGCCGCCAGACAGGGGGAAACATTCAGTACTTC. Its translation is CASSRQTGGNIQYF.

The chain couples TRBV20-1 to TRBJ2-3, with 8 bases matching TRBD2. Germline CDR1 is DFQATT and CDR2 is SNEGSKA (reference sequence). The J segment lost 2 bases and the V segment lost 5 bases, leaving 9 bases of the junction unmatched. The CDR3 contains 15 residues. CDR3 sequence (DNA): TGCAGTGCTGGGCCGACTAGCGTCCTCACAGATACGCAGTATTTT. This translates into CSAGPTSVLTDTQYF.